This TCR beta chain came from a study of blood T cell repertoires in COVID-19. V lost 4 bases to trimming and J lost 9 bases; unmatched junction nucleotides: 1. Germline V gene data show CDR1 as WSHSY and CDR2 as SAAADI. This CDR3 has 11 amino acids. Clones were read by immunoSEQ multiplex PCR, and TCRdb kept only the in-frame ones, dropping some. The repertoire consists of about 240,000 clones, with 85% to 95% occurring once and the leading ten covering more than 0.65%. This sequence joins TRBV10-2 and TRBJ2-5; TRBD1 aligns across 8 bases. This sequence originates from a man younger than 40 with COVID-19, enrolled during active disease. Sequencing was carried out using peripheral blood. The CDR3, as DNA: TGCGCCAGCAGTGCACAGGGGGCCCAGTACTTC. It encodes CASSAQGAQYF.